The entry below describes one T cell receptor beta chain. What it recognizes is unknown. No treatment had been given to any patient before thyroid surgery. Original processing methods: A classifier of distant metastasis in papillary thyroid cancer was built from CDR3 differences (across clinicopathological groups). TCRdb recomputed clones from the PCR reads via MiXCR. TCRdb's processing, not the authors' own work, is the source of the V and J calls. The table includes 5,000 or so clones, around a sixth detected once. This sample was taken from a study of metastatic and nonmetastatic thyroid tumors. At the level of the study: A comparison of repertoires was made across blood and tumor or nodule tissue from malignant and benign thyroid patients. Points from the study as a whole: When malignant thyroid tumors were compared with benign nodules, TCR beta diversity was reportedly significantly higher in the malignant tumors. This held in both blood and tumor samples.

The sequence was obtained from a female donor with papillary thyroid cancer or a benign thyroid nodule (not recorded which). Some clones in this sample may be carry-over from other donors' samples. Sequencing was carried out using adjacent normal tissue.

The CDR3 region has the DNA TGTGCCAGCAGTGAAGGGTGGGGGGCATGGGCAAGGAGAATGGAAGCTTTCTTT. The encoded protein is CASSEGWGAWARRMEAFF. The chain joins TRBV6-1 to TRBJ1-1; possible D gene TRBD1, 6 bases. Germline V lookup: CDR1 MNHNS, CDR2 SASEGT. This CDR3 has 18 residues. V dropped 1 base and J dropped 8 bases, with 26 bases sitting between them.